The clone carrying this T cell receptor (beta chain) was seen a few times. The data originate from a study of T cells in Graves' hyperthyroidism and ophthalmopathy. CDR1 and CDR2 from the germline V gene are SEHNR and FQNEAQ (reference sequence). V lost 5 bases, J lost 0 bases, and 11 bases lay in between. The CDR3 consists of 16 residues. Amplification of TCR beta CDR3 regions was performed using RNA transcripts as template. With the HTBI primer set, the TCR CDR3 went through a first round of RT-PCR. TCRdb redid the calling of the multiplex PCR reads with MiXCR, one entry per CDR3 protein. Among a few hundred thousand distinct CDR3 sequences listed, about 46% were seen once.

This receptor was identified in an adult woman with Graves' disease, either hyperthyroidism or ophthalmopathy (not recorded which). The chain joins TRBV7-9 to TRBJ2-6; possible D gene TRBD2, 6 bases. The sequencing input was peripheral blood or thyroid tissue (not recorded which). The CDR3 DNA sequence: TGTGCCAGCAGCCGGGAGAGGTCCTCTGGGGCCAACGTCCTGACTTTC. Its protein product is CASSRERSSGANVLTF.